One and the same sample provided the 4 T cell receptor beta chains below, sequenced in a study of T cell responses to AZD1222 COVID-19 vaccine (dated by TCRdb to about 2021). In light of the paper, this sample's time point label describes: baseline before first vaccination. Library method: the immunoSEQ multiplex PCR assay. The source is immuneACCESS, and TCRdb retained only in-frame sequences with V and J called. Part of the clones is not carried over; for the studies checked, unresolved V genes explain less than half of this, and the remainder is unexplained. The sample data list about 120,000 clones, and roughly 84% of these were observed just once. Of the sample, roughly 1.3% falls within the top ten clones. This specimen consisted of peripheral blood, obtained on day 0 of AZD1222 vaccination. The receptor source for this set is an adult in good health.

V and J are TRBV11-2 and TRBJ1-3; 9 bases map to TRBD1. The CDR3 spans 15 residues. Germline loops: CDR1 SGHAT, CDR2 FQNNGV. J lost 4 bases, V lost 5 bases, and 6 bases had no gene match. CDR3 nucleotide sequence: TGTGCCAGCAGCGCCACAGGGGGCCGAGGAAACACCATATATTTT. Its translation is CASSATGGRGNTIYF.

The CDR3 bases are TGTGCCAGCAGCAAAGGTCAGATTCAGCCCCAGCATTTT. Translated: CASSKGQIQPQHF. V is TRBV21-1 and J is TRBJ1-5; TRBD1, the table's D call, was not compared with the DNA. TRBV21-1 is listed as a pseudogene. This CDR3 spans 13 amino acids.

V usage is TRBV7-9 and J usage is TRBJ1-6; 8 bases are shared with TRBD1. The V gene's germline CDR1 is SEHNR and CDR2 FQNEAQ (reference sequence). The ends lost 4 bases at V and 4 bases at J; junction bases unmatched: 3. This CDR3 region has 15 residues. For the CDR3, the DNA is TGTGCCAGCAGCTCGGACAGGGATTATAATTCACCCCTCCACTTT. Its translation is CASSSDRDYNSPLHF. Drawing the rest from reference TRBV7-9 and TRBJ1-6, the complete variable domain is DTGVSQNPRHKITKRGQNVTFRCDPISEHNRLYWYRQTLGQGPEFLTYFQNEAQLEKSRLLSDRFSAERPKGSFSTLEIQRTEQGDSAMYLCASSSDRDYNSPLHFGNGTRLTVT.

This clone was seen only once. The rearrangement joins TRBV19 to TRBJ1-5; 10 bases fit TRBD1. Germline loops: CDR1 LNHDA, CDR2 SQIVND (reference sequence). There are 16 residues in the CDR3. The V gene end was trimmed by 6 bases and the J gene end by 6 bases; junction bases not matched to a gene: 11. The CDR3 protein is CASSTHRDRGSQPQHF. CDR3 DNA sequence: TGTGCCAGTAGCACACACCGGGACAGGGGCAGTCAGCCCCAGCATTTT.